This T cell receptor beta chain was sequenced in a study of T cells in Graves' hyperthyroidism and ophthalmopathy. Study-wide results and caveats: Appearing also in blood were most of the thyroid clonotypes expanded above 0.001. A model using 13 V-J features told ophthalmopathy apart from stable hyperthyroidism.

Worth noting for this clonotype: Its antigen remains unknown.

The CDR3 regions of TCR beta were amplified from RNA transcripts. The TCR CDR3 was amplified in a first-round RT-PCR using the HTBI primer set. MiXCR was run by TCRdb on the multiplex PCR reads, yielding one entry per CDR3 protein. The profile covers 450,000 to 600,000 distinct CDR3 sequences, with nearly 20% appearing a single time and roughly 47% taken by the ten largest. The CDR3 extends over 16 amino acids. After removal of 5 bases from V and 5 bases from J, the junction contained 13 bases not matched to a gene. Germline values: CDR1 SGHTA, CDR2 FQGNSA. Ophthalmopathy in the patients scored at least 3 on Clinical Activity Score and at least 4 on NOSPECS grade, lasting under 3 months. PBMCs stemmed from around 10 ml fresh peripheral blood.

The receptor was derived from a man between 35 and 55 years old with Graves' ophthalmopathy. The rearrangement links TRBV7-2 to TRBJ2-7, with TRBD2 identical over 9 bases. Sequencing was performed on blood. DNA of the CDR3: TGTGCCAGCAGCCACTGGGGGGGTAGCGGGGGAAACGAGCAGTACTTC. The encoded protein is CASSHWGGSGGNEQYF.